These T cell receptor beta chains were read from a single sample in a study of cytomegalovirus exposure and HLA in healthy donors. Profiled with immunoSEQ multiplex PCR; TCRdb holds only in-frame clones, not every one. This sample has tens of thousands of clones, with approximately 78% found just once. The specimen was PBMCs. The receptor source for this set is a female donor in good health and CMV-seronegative. The CDR3 runs from the conserved cysteine through the conserved F or W. The D gene is left open where the match is weak. Not every row has a clone size; where given, it reads once, few, many or a size class.

v_call,cdr3_length,j_call,clone_size,d_call,cdr3_nt,cdr3_aa
TRBV6-5,15,TRBJ2-3,.,TRBD1,TGTGCCAGCAGTCAACGGGGACAGCTCACAGATACGCAGTATTTT,CASSQRGQLTDTQYF
TRBV11-2,14,TRBJ1-1,once,.,TGTGCCAGCAGCTTTCCGACAGCAGCGAACGGGGCTTTCTTT,CASSFPTAANGAFF
TRBV10-3,17,TRBJ1-5,.,TRBD1,TGTGCCATCAGTGAGCCCGGGACAGGGTTTAGCAATCAGCCCCAGCATTTT,CAISEPGTGFSNQPQHF
TRBV5-8,15,TRBJ2-5,.,.,TGTGCCAGCAGAGGCCGGCGGGACTACCAAGAGACCCAGTACTTC,CASRGRRDYQETQYF
TRBV7-9,19,TRBJ2-2,.,TRBD2,TGTGCCAGCAGACCGAGGTGGGGGACTAGCGTGGCGAACACCGGGGAGCTGTTTTTT,CASRPRWGTSVANTGELFF
TRBV9,15,TRBJ2-7,.,TRBD2,TGTGCCAGCTCGACTACTAGCGGGGGTTTCTACGAGCAGTACTTC,CASSTTSGGFYEQYF
TRBV15,14,TRBJ2-7,.,TRBD1,TGTGCCACGGCGAGGGGACAGGGTAACTACGAGCAGTACTTC,CATARGQGNYEQYF
TRBV5-6,15,TRBJ2-4,.,.,TGTGCCAGCAGCTTTACGACCAGGGATGAGGACATTCAGTACTTC,CASSFTTRDEDIQYF
TRBV7-8,14,TRBJ1-1,.,.,TGTGCCAGCAGCAGAGGGACGGGGGGCACTGAAGCTTTCTTT,CASSRGTGGTEAFF
TRBV18,15,TRBJ1-1,.,.,TGTGCCAGCTCACCACTAGGGACTGTTAACACTGAAGCTTTCTTT,CASSPLGTVNTEAFF
TRBV7-2,17,TRBJ1-6,.,TRBD1,TGTGCCAGCAGCTTTCGACAGGGCTTATTCTATAATTCACCCCTCCACTTT,CASSFRQGLFYNSPLHF
TRBV2,15,TRBJ1-5,.,TRBD1,TGTGCCAGCAGCGCCACAGGGGGCCAGGGTCAGCCCCAGCATTTT,CASSATGGQGQPQHF
TRBV6-5,13,TRBJ2-7,.,.,TGTGCCAGCAGTTACTCAGGGACACTCGAGCAGTACTTC,CASSYSGTLEQYF
TRBV6-6,12,TRBJ1-1,.,.,TGTGCCAGCAGTCTCGGGGACACTGAAGCTTTCTTT,CASSLGDTEAFF
TRBV9,13,TRBJ1-2,.,.,TGTGCCAGCACCCAAGTGGGGGCTGATGGCTACACCTTC,CASTQVGADGYTF
TRBV9,15,TRBJ2-2,.,.,TGTGCCAGCAGAGTAGGAGCGACGAACACCGGGGAGCTGTTTTTT,CASRVGATNTGELFF
TRBV5-1,17,TRBJ1-1,.,TRBD1,TGCGCCAGCACCCCAACAGGTAGTACAGGGGGGTACACTGAAGCTTTCTTT,CASTPTGSTGGYTEAFF
TRBV7-9,16,TRBJ1-2,.,.,TGTTCCAGCAGCTTATCGGGGGACGATCCTTTTTATGGCTACACCTTC,CSSSLSGDDPFYGYTF
TRBV6-5,14,TRBJ2-3,once,TRBD1,TGTGCCAGCAGAATGGACAGGGACACAGATACGCAGTATTTT,CASRMDRDTDTQYF